The rows below give T cell receptor beta chains drawn from one sample of a study of cytomegalovirus exposure and HLA in healthy donors. Only in-frame clones appear in the TCRdb table, and some are missing; sequencing was by immunoSEQ multiplex PCR. This sample has about 98,000 clones, with 75% to 85% found just once. What was sequenced was PBMCs. The receptors shown here come from a man in his late teens or twenties in good health and CMV-seropositive. Both conserved end residues are part of each CDR3. D genes are given only for firm matches. The listing skips clone size in some rows; elsewhere it reads once, few, many or a size class.

CASSRGLAFYGYTF,TGTGCCAGCAGTAGGGGACTTGCATTCTATGGCTACACCTTC,.,TRBJ1-2,.,TRBV6-5
CASSLEGDYGNTIYF,TGCGCCAGCAGCTTGGAGGGGGACTATGGAAACACCATATATTTT,.,TRBJ1-3,.,TRBV5-1
CASSEIGVTSNTGELFF,TGCGCCAGCAGTGAAATAGGGGTCACCTCGAACACCGGGGAGCTGTTTTTT,.,TRBJ2-2,.,TRBV10-2
CASRLGQGEQYF,TGTGCCAGCAGGTTGGGACAGGGCGAGCAGTACTTC,TRBD1,TRBJ2-7,.,TRBV28
CASSLGRGLISPLHF,TGTGCCAGCAGCTTAGGGAGGGGGCTCATTTCACCCCTCCACTTT,TRBD1,TRBJ1-6,.,TRBV13
CASSLTDRADGYGYTF,TGTGCCAGCTCACTCACGGACAGGGCAGATGGGTATGGCTACACCTTC,TRBD1,TRBJ1-2,once,TRBV18
CASKPEDSMNTEAFF,TGTGCCAGCAAACCCGAGGACAGTATGAACACTGAAGCTTTCTTT,.,TRBJ1-1,.,TRBV6-4
CASATEGDRAQYF,TGCGCCAGCGCCACCGAGGGAGATAGGGCGCAGTATTTT,.,TRBJ2-3,few,TRBV5-1
CASSYGRVSGNTIYF,TGTGCCAGCAGTTATGGCAGGGTCTCTGGAAACACCATATATTTT,.,TRBJ1-3,.,TRBV6-6
CASSPIRGTNYGYTF,TGTGCCAGCAGCCCCATTCGGGGGACTAACTATGGCTACACCTTC,.,TRBJ1-2,.,TRBV11-2
CSAGAGIRYNEQFF,TGCAGCGCCGGTGCGGGGATACGGTACAATGAGCAGTTCTTC,.,TRBJ2-1,few,TRBV29-1
CASSRDTPPGYTF,TGTGCCAGCAGTCGGGACACCCCGCCTGGCTACACCTTC,.,TRBJ1-2,.,TRBV6-1
CASSFQSTASTDTQYF,TGCGCCAGCAGCTTTCAATCGACAGCAAGCACAGATACGCAGTATTTT,.,TRBJ2-3,.,TRBV5-1
CSVGTGGYNEQFF,TGCAGCGTCGGGACAGGGGGGTACAATGAGCAGTTCTTC,TRBD1,TRBJ2-1,.,TRBV29-1
CASSLPAGGQETQYF,TGTGCCAGCAGCTTACCAGCGGGGGGGCAAGAGACCCAGTACTTC,TRBD2,TRBJ2-5,.,TRBV7-3
CASPTVRLLVQPQHF,TGCGCCAGCCCTACAGTCCGACTATTAGTTCAGCCCCAGCATTTT,.,TRBJ1-5,.,TRBV5-1
CASSGGSGQETQYF,TGTGCCAGTAGTGGGGGGTCGGGCCAAGAGACCCAGTACTTC,.,TRBJ2-5,once,TRBV28
CASSQPRAVLDTEAFF,TGTGCCAGTAGTCAACCCCGCGCGGTATTAGACACTGAAGCTTTCTTT,.,TRBJ1-1,.,TRBV19
CASSEAREAYGYTF,TGTGCCAGCAGTGAAGCCAGGGAGGCCTATGGCTACACCTTC,.,TRBJ1-2,few,TRBV6-1
CASSYSGVGGQPQHF,TGTGCCAGCAGTTACTCAGGGGTGGGGGGTCAGCCCCAGCATTTT,.,TRBJ1-5,.,TRBV6-5
CASRPLARETQYF,TGTGCCAGCAGACCTCTAGCTCGGGAGACCCAGTACTTC,.,TRBJ2-5,.,TRBV6-5
CASSPPPSYEQYF,TGTGCCAGCAGTCCTCCCCCCTCCTACGAGCAGTACTTC,.,TRBJ2-7,.,TRBV27
CASRPQGATNEKLFF,TGCGCCAGCAGACCACAGGGCGCAACTAATGAAAAACTGTTTTTT,.,TRBJ1-4,.,TRBV5-1
CASSLGDPGGDQPQHF,TGTGCCAGCAGTTTGGGGGATCCAGGGGGAGACCAGCCCCAGCATTTT,TRBD1,TRBJ1-5,.,TRBV28
CASSPTGAITEAFF,TGTGCCAGCAGCCCTACAGGGGCTATTACTGAAGCTTTCTTT,TRBD1,TRBJ1-1,.,TRBV6-5
CASSSRTGGTGELFF,TGTGCCAGCAGCTCCCGGACAGGGGGCACCGGGGAGCTGTTTTTT,TRBD1,TRBJ2-2,.,TRBV7-3
CASSPGGRDGYTF,TGCGCCAGCAGTCCCGGGGGACGGGATGGCTACACCTTC,.,TRBJ1-2,.,TRBV5-1
CAWGREDPAGTF,TGTGCCTGGGGACGGGAGGACCCGGCGGGCACCTTC,.,TRBJ1-2,.,TRBV2
CASRDVGTVKEKLFF,TGTGCCAGTAGAGATGTCGGGACAGTTAAAGAAAAACTGTTTTTT,TRBD1,TRBJ1-4,.,TRBV19
CASSLSAGGGGYTF,TGTGCCAGCAGTTTATCTGCGGGGGGCGGTGGCTACACCTTC,.,TRBJ1-2,.,TRBV28
CASSPGQGVVSPLHF,TGCGCCAGCAGCCCAGGACAGGGAGTAGTATCACCCCTCCACTTT,TRBD1,TRBJ1-6,.,TRBV4-1